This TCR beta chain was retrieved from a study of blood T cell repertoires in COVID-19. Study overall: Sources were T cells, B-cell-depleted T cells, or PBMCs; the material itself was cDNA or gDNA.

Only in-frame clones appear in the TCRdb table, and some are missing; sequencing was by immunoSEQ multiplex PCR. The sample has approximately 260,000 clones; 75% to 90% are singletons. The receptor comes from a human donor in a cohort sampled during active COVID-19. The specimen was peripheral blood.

The CDR3 sequence is CASKGSSNQPQHF. Written as DNA, the CDR3 is TGTGCCAGTAAGGGGTCAAGCAATCAGCCCCAGCATTTT. The rearrangement uses TRBV19 and TRBJ1-5, with a tentative D call TRBD1 (5 bases). This CDR3 is 13 amino acids long. Trimming took 7 bases from V and 1 from J, leaving 8 bases between them. CDR1 and CDR2 from the germline V gene are LNHDA and SQIVND (reference sequence). The full variable domain, rest sourced from reference TRBV19 and TRBJ1-5, is DGGITQSPKYLFRKEGQNVTLSCEQNLNHDAMYWYRQDPGQGLRLIYYSQIVNDFQKGDIAEGYSVSREKKESFPLTVTSAQKNPTAFYLCASKGSSNQPQHFGDGTRLSIL.